The clone carrying this T cell receptor (beta chain) turned up a few times. MiXCR, applied by TCRdb to the 5' RACE reads, yields one record per CDR3 protein. The table records some 350,000 distinct CDR3 sequences, 8.5% to 10% of them present only once. Trimming stripped 5 bases from V and 3 bases from J, with 14 bases between. The CDR3 loop spans 15 amino acids. Looked up from germline, CDR1 is MNHNS and CDR2 is SASEGT. This sample was included in a study of T cells after yellow fever vaccination. This TCR derives from a man aged 18 to 30 who received the YFV17D yellow fever vaccine. The material was PBMCs, obtained on the day of the first yellow fever vaccination. The chain is built from TRBV6-1 and TRBJ1-5, with D possibly TRBD1 on 5 matching bases. The CDR3 sequence is CASSRGWGLNQPQHF. The CDR3 bases are TGTGCCAGCAGTCGGGGCTGGGGCCTCAATCAGCCCCAGCATTTT.